Shown below are 27 T cell receptor beta chains from a single sample sequenced in a study of blood T cell repertoires in COVID-19. TCRdb's table, derived via immunoSEQ multiplex PCR, lists solely in-frame clones and lacks some. This table has 150,000 to 180,000 clones, about 83% appearing once. The source material was peripheral blood. These TCRs come from a woman aged 55-69 years with COVID-19, enrolled during active disease.

The genes are TRBV5-1 and TRBJ1-2; the match to TRBD1 covers 7 bases. Germline lookup yields CDR1 SGHRS and CDR2 YFSETQ. V was pared by 4 bases and J by 6 bases, with 12 bases of the junction left unmatched. There are 15 residues in the CDR3. CDR3 residues: CASSLTGVSMDGYTF. CDR3 sequence (DNA): TGCGCCAGCAGCCTCACAGGGGTCAGCATGGATGGCTACACCTTC.

The rearrangement uses TRBV19 and TRBJ1-2; 10 bases line up with TRBD1. The V segment lost 7 bases and the J segment 6 bases; nucleotides outside the gene matches: 8. Germline lookup yields CDR1 LNHDA and CDR2 SQIVND (reference sequence). The CDR3 totals 14 residues. CDR3 protein: CASTRTGGEHGYTF. CDR3 nucleotide sequence: TGTGCCAGTACCCGGACAGGGGGAGAACATGGCTACACCTTC.

This clone was seen a single time. The V gene is TRBV18, the J gene TRBJ1-3; D perhaps matches TRBD1 (6 bases). The CDR3 contains 15 residues. Germline values: CDR1 KGHSH, CDR2 LQKENI. Deletions cut 3 bases from V and 4 bases from J, with 13 bases between. The CDR3 DNA follows: TGTGCCAGCTCACCCGAGACAGGTTACGGAAACACCATATATTTT. It translates to CASSPETGYGNTIYF. Together with reference TRBV18 and TRBJ1-3, the CDR3 gives the full variable domain: NAGVMQNPRHLVRRRGQEARLRCSPMKGHSHVYWYRQLPEEGLKFMVYLQKENIIDESGMPKERFSAEFPKEGPSILRIQQVVRGDSAAYFCASSPETGYGNTIYFGEGSWLTVV.

The V gene is TRBV5-1, the J gene TRBJ2-5; TRBD2 matches 7 bases. V lost 2 bases and J lost 2; bases outside the gene matches: 3. Per germline, CDR1 SGHRS and CDR2 YFSETQ. The CDR3 has 14 amino acids. The CDR3 sequence: CASSFSAGQETQYF. The CDR3, as DNA: TGCGCCAGCAGCTTTTCAGCGGGGCAAGAGACCCAGTACTTC.

This clone appeared a single time. CDR3 in DNA: TGTGCCAGCCGTCCGGGACAGGGGGGCTATGGCTACACCTTC. Its translation is CASRPGQGGYGYTF. The chain combines TRBV7-9 with TRBJ1-2; TRBD1 matches at 11 bases. CDR1 is SEHNR and CDR2 is FQNEAQ in the germline V gene (reference sequence). Germline trimming cut 8 bases from V and 4 bases from J; bases unmatched to any gene: 6. The CDR3 is made up of 14 amino acids.

The gene calls are TRBV24-1 and TRBJ2-1, with TRBD2 matching over 14 bases. The CDR3 runs 16 residues. V lost 7 bases to trimming and J lost 9 bases; unmatched junction nucleotides: 10. Germline V CDR1 and CDR2: KGHDR, SFDVKD. The CDR3 here is CATRAPGLAGEGEQFF. CDR3 sequence (DNA): TGTGCCACCAGGGCCCCGGGACTAGCGGGAGAGGGTGAGCAGTTCTTC.

The chain has TRBV5-6 and TRBJ1-1; TRBD1 matches at 7 bases. The CDR3 length is 14 residues. With 4 bases clipped from V and 4 bases from J, the junction kept 7 bases outside the gene matches. CDR1 and CDR2 from the germline V gene are SGHDT and YYEEEE. CDR3 protein: CASSRPYRGTEAFF. CDR3 bases: TGTGCCAGCAGCCGCCCTTACAGGGGCACTGAAGCTTTCTTT.

This chain links TRBV10-3 with TRBJ2-3; no firm D call. The CDR3 runs to 12 residues. Looked up from germline, CDR1 is ENHRY and CDR2 is SYGVKD. The ends were cut back, 0 bases at V and 6 bases at J, with 4 bases in the middle. This CDR3 reads CAISESRDTQYF. DNA of the CDR3: TGTGCCATCAGTGAGTCCCGGGATACGCAGTATTTT.

The chain has TRBV6-6 and TRBJ2-7, with D perhaps TRBD2 (5 bases). CDR1 is MNHNY, CDR2 SVGAGI, per germline (reference sequence). The CDR3 is 14 amino acids. V was cut by 0 bases and J by 5 bases, with 11 bases left in between. CDR3 nucleotides: TGTGCCAGCAGTTACTCGGGAGAATTCCACGAGCAGTACTTC. Translated, it gives CASSYSGEFHEQYF.

DNA of the CDR3: TGTGCCAGCAGTGAAGCCCACAGGGGAGGACGTCCCCAGCATTTT. This sequence encodes CASSEAHRGGRPQHF. This rearrangement joins TRBV2 to TRBJ1-5; 7 nucleotides match TRBD1. This CDR3 spans 15 amino acids. Trimming cost V 0 bases and J 10 bases; bases outside gene matches: 9. The germline gives CDR1 SNHLY, CDR2 FYNNEI.

The chain joins TRBV18 to TRBJ1-4; D is unclear. The germline gives CDR1 KGHSH, CDR2 LQKENI. The CDR3 loop spans 13 amino acids. Between the trimmed V and J ends, which lost 5 bases and 4 bases, there was a span of 8 bases. The CDR3 DNA sequence: TGTGCCAGCTCAGGCGGCCTTAATGAAAAACTGTTTTTT. Its protein product is CASSGGLNEKLFF.

The chain employs TRBV28 and TRBJ1-5, with a tentative D call TRBD1 (5 bases). Germline V gene data show CDR1 as MDHEN and CDR2 as SYDVKM. The CDR3 contains 14 residues. V dropped 7 bases and J dropped 5 bases, with 15 bases sitting between them. The CDR3 nucleotides read TGTGCCAGCACTGGGGGGGAATGGGATCAGCCCCAGCATTTT. Protein: CASTGGEWDQPQHF.

The gene calls are TRBV7-3 and TRBJ2-1; tentative D call: TRBD2 (5 bases). Germline values: CDR1 SGHTA, CDR2 FQGTGA. The CDR3 sequence is 15 residues long. V was clipped by 5 bases and J by 3 bases, with 14 bases between them. The CDR3 region has the DNA TGTGCCAGCAGCCCCCCCGGGGTACTCTACAATGAGCAGTTCTTC. Its protein product is CASSPPGVLYNEQFF.

This chain uses TRBV15 with TRBJ2-5, with TRBD2 matching 13 bases. The V and J ends lost 5 bases and 5 bases, in that order; junction bases with no gene match: 8. Looked up from germline, CDR1 is LNHNV and CDR2 is YYDKDF (reference sequence). The CDR3 has 16 residues. The CDR3 nucleotides read TGTGCCACCAGCCCTCGGACTAGCGGGAGCTTGGAGACCCAGTACTTC. Its protein product is CATSPRTSGSLETQYF. Full variable domain (missing parts from reference TRBV15 and TRBJ2-5): DAMVIQNPRYQVTQFGKPVTLSCSQTLNHNVMYWYQQKSSQAPKLLFHYYDKDFNNEADTPDNFQSRRPNTSFCFLDIRSPGLGDTAMYLCATSPRTSGSLETQYFGPGTRLLVL.

The chain recombines TRBV3-1 (or the pseudogene TRBV3-2) with TRBJ1-1; 11 bases map to TRBD1. The germline CDR1 and CDR2 sequences are LGHDT and YNNKEL (reference sequence). The V segment lost 3 bases and the J segment 6 bases; nucleotides outside the gene matches: 6. The CDR3 runs 15 residues. CDR3: CASSHSDRGRAEAFF. In nucleotides, the CDR3 is TGTGCCAGCAGCCATTCGGACAGGGGGCGCGCTGAAGCTTTCTTT.

This rearrangement joins TRBV2 to TRBJ1-6, with TRBD1 matching 11 bases. V lost 6 bases and J lost 3; bases outside the gene matches: 7. The germline CDR1 and CDR2 sequences are SNHLY and FYNNEI. CDR3 length equals 17 residues. The CDR3 sequence: CASRDTGTGGYNSPLHF. Written as DNA, the CDR3 is TGTGCCAGCAGGGATACCGGGACAGGGGGCTATAATTCACCCCTCCACTTT.

V usage is TRBV5-1 and J usage is TRBJ1-5; tentatively, D is TRBD1 (6 bases). Germline CDR1 and CDR2: SGHRS and YFSETQ. V lost 2 bases, J lost 1 base, and 7 bases lay in between. There are 14 residues in the CDR3. The CDR3, as DNA: TGCGCCAGCAGCTTAGACAGGAGCAATCAGCCCCAGCATTTT. Translating gives CASSLDRSNQPQHF.

CDR3 region: CASRPQGMNEKLFF. DNA for the CDR3: TGTGCCAGCAGGCCACAGGGTATGAATGAAAAACTGTTTTTT. V is TRBV3-1 (or the pseudogene TRBV3-2) and J is TRBJ1-4; D may be TRBD1 (6 bases). Germline V lookup: CDR1 LGHDT, CDR2 YNNKEL (reference sequence). V shed 6 bases and J shed 5 bases, with 13 bases lying between them. The CDR3 has 14 residues.

This clone was found a few times. This CDR3 is CASSVGSQETQYF. The DNA for the CDR3 is TGTGCCAGCAGCGTCGGGTCTCAAGAGACCCAGTACTTC. This chain connects TRBV7-3 to TRBJ2-5; no reliable D call. The CDR3 totals 13 residues. The V gene's germline CDR1 is SGHTA and CDR2 FQGTGA. Between the trimmed V and J ends, which lost 5 bases and 2 bases, there was a span of 9 bases. The variable domain in full, completed from reference TRBV7-3 and TRBJ2-5, reads GAGVSQTPSNKVTEKGKYVELRCDPISGHTALYWYRQSLGQGPEFLIYFQGTGAADDSGLPNDRFFAVRPEGSVSTLKIQRTERGDSAVYLCASSVGSQETQYFGPGTRLLVL.

The V and J genes are TRBV11-1 and TRBJ1-3; unclear D gene. V lost 1 base to trimming and J lost 0 bases, with 7 bases between them. The CDR3 runs to 15 residues. The germline CDR1 and CDR2 sequences are SGHAT and FQDESV (reference sequence). CDR3 sequence (DNA): TGTGCCAGCAGCTTAGAGTACTTCTCTGGAAACACCATATATTTT. It is translated as CASSLEYFSGNTIYF.

In the case of this clone: A read error may account for a junction end that differs from germline. The V gene is TRBV7-7, the J gene TRBJ2-1; 12 bases map to TRBD2. CDR3 length: 15 residues. The germline gives CDR1 SSHAT, CDR2 FNYEAQ (reference sequence). Written as DNA, the CDR3 is TGTGCTAGCAGCAGGGGACTAGCGGGTTCAAATGAGCAGTTCTTC. Translated, it gives CASSRGLAGSNEQFF.

The rearrangement uses TRBV29-1 and TRBJ1-3; D is ambiguous. This CDR3 has 15 residues. Trimming removed 4 bases from V and 0 bases from J, with 13 bases in between. Per the germline V gene, CDR1 is SQVTM and CDR2 is ANQGSEA. The CDR3 coding sequence is TGCAGCGTTGGATTCGGACTGGGCTCTGGAAACACCATATATTTT. Protein: CSVGFGLGSGNTIYF.

The chain couples TRBV3-1 (or the pseudogene TRBV3-2) to TRBJ1-2; D is possibly TRBD1 (6 bases). Deletions cut 5 bases from V and 4 bases from J, with 17 bases between. The length of the CDR3 is 15 residues. Germline lookup yields CDR1 LGHDT and CDR2 YNNKEL (reference sequence). The CDR3 DNA sequence: TGTGCCAGCAGCTATGGCAGCAGGGGTTTCTATGGCTACACCTTC. Its translation: CASSYGSRGFYGYTF.

As regards this clone: Other nucleotide sequences in the sample specify the same CDR3. The CDR3 loop reads CASSEQGGNQPQHF. CDR3 coding DNA: TGTGCCAGCAGTGAGCAGGGGGGCAATCAGCCCCAGCATTTT. J is TRBJ1-5 and V is TRBV6-1; 7 bases align to TRBD1. The J segment lost 2 bases and the V segment lost 3 bases, leaving 1 base of the junction unmatched. Germline V gene lookup returns CDR1 MNHNS and CDR2 SASEGT. The CDR3 is made up of 14 amino acids.

This clone was seen just once. The rearrangement links TRBV19 to TRBJ1-1, with TRBD1 as a possible D gene (6 bases). The germline V and J ends were trimmed by 7 bases and 1 base, with 10 bases remaining between them. The CDR3 has 13 residues. Germline CDR1 and CDR2: LNHDA and SQIVND (reference sequence). CDR3 sequence (DNA): TGTGCCAGTACTCAGACAGGGAACACTGAAGCTTTCTTT. Translated: CASTQTGNTEAFF.

The chain has TRBV27 and TRBJ2-7; tentatively, D is TRBD2 (7 bases). CDR3 size: 17 residues. The V and J ends lost 2 bases and 2 bases respectively, with 19 bases between them. Per the germline V gene, CDR1 is MNHEY and CDR2 is SMNVEV (reference sequence). The CDR3 loop is CASSLRGGPTRAYEQYV. The CDR3 bases are TGTGCCAGCAGTTTACGCGGGGGCCCAACTCGAGCCTACGAGCAGTACGTC.

The chain employs TRBV18 and TRBJ1-4, with 9 bases aligning to TRBD1. Germline V gene sequence: CDR1 KGHSH, CDR2 LQKENI. The trim removed 4 bases at V and 5 bases at J, leaving 5 bases unmatched. This CDR3 is built from 15 residues. The chain's CDR3 is CASSLSGTGNEKLFF. In DNA form, the CDR3 reads TGTGCCAGCTCACTTTCCGGGACAGGGAATGAAAAACTGTTTTTT.